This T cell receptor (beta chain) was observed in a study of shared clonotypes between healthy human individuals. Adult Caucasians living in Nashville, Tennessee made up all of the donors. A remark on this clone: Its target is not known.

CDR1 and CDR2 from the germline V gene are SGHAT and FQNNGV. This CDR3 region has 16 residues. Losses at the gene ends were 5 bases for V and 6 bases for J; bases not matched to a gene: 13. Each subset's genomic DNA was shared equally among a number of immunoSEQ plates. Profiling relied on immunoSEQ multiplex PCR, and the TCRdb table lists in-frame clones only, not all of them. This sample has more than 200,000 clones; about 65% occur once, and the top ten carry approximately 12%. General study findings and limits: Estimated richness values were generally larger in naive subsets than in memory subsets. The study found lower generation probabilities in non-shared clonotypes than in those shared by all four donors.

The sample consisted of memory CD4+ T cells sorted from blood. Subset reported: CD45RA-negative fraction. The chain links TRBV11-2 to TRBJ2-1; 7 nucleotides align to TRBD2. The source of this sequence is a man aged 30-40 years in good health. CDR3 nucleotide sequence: TGTGCCAGCAGCCCAAGACTAGCTCGGGCACCCAATGAGCAGTTCTTC. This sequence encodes CASSPRLARAPNEQFF.